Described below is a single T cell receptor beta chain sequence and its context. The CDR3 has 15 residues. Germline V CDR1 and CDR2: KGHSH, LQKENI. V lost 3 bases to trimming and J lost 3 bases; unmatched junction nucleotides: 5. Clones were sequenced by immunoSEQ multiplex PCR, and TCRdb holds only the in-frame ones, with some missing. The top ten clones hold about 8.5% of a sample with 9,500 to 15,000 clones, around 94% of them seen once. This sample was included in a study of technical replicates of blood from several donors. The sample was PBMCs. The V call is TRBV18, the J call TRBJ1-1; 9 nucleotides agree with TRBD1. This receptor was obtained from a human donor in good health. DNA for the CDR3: TGTGCCAGCTCACCGCAGACAGGGGGTGACACTGAAGCTTTCTTT. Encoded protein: CASSPQTGGDTEAFF.